What follows are 13 T cell receptor beta chains derived from one specimen sequenced in a study of cytomegalovirus exposure and HLA in healthy donors. The study ran its PCR with 60 Vbeta and 13 Jbeta primers. Profiling relied on immunoSEQ multiplex PCR, and the TCRdb table lists in-frame clones only, not all of them. The table has roughly 140,000 clones, around 79% seen once. Input material: PBMCs. Source of these receptors: a man under 40 in good health and CMV-seropositive.

V and J are TRBV4-2 and TRBJ2-5, with 9 bases aligning to TRBD2. CDR1 LGHNA and CDR2 YNFKEQ come from the germline V gene. The CDR3 length is 17 residues. V lost 1 base to trimming and J lost 4 bases; unmatched junction nucleotides: 10. CDR3 residues: CASSQGTRGRATETQYF. The CDR3 bases are TGTGCCAGCAGCCAAGGGACTCGCGGGAGGGCCACAGAGACCCAGTACTTC.

V usage is TRBV6-5 and J usage is TRBJ2-7; the match to TRBD2 covers 7 bases. Germline V lookup: CDR1 MNHEY, CDR2 SVGAGI. The CDR3 has 14 residues. Losses at the gene ends were 5 bases for V and 5 bases for J; bases not matched to a gene: 9. CDR3 nucleotide sequence: TGTGCCAGCAGTAAAAGCGGGGAGGTCGACGAGCAGTACTTC. As protein: CASSKSGEVDEQYF.

The V gene is TRBV6-5, the J gene TRBJ2-5, with no clear D. This CDR3 region has 15 residues. V was trimmed by 0 bases and J by 4 bases, leaving 12 bases between them. CDR1 and CDR2 from the germline V gene are MNHEY and SVGAGI. DNA of the CDR3: TGTGCCAGCAGTTACTCGAGCTACGCAGGAGAGACCCAGTACTTC. This gives the protein CASSYSSYAGETQYF.

This chain links TRBV4-1 with TRBJ2-5; no clear D. This CDR3 comprises 13 residues. Germline CDR1 reads MGHRA; CDR2 reads YSYEKL. Deletions cut 4 bases from V and 0 bases from J, with 6 bases between. The CDR3 nucleotides read TGCGCCAGCAGCCCTAGGTACCAAGAGACCCAGTACTTC. Protein product: CASSPRYQETQYF.

V and J are TRBV28 and TRBJ1-1; TRBD1 matches 7 bases. The CDR3 is made up of 13 amino acids. Germline V gene sequence: CDR1 MDHEN, CDR2 SYDVKM. J lost 7 bases, V lost 6 bases, and 8 bases had no gene match. The chain's CDR3 is CASSPGGQIEAFF. As DNA, the CDR3 is TGTGCCAGCAGCCCAGGGGGGCAGATTGAAGCTTTCTTT.

The DNA for the CDR3 is TGTGCCGGACGCCCACGGGAGGCAGATACGCAGTATTTT. Encoded protein: CAGRPREADTQYF. The chain has TRBV5-3 and TRBJ2-3, with 7 bases identical to TRBD2. TRBV5-3 is known as an ORF, though its function is uncertain. V lost 10 bases, J lost 4 bases, and 9 bases stayed unmatched. This CDR3 is built from 13 residues.

The chain employs TRBV11-2 and TRBJ2-7, with a tentative D call TRBD2 (5 bases). Germline V gene lookup returns CDR1 SGHAT and CDR2 FQNNGV. V lost 4 bases to trimming and J lost 1 base, with 14 bases between them. This CDR3 is 15 amino acids long. This CDR3 is CASSSREWGSYEQYF. The DNA for the CDR3 is TGTGCCAGCAGCTCCCGGGAATGGGGTTCCTACGAGCAGTACTTC.

The J gene is TRBJ2-7, the V gene TRBV7-4, with D unresolved. Germline V lookup: CDR1 SGHVT, CDR2 SQSDAQ. There are 14 residues in the CDR3. V dropped 1 base and J dropped 2 bases, with 9 bases sitting between them. CDR3 region: CASSLGKQTYEQYF. The DNA of the CDR3 is TGTGCCAGCAGCTTAGGTAAGCAAACCTACGAGCAGTACTTC.

This chain connects TRBV28 to TRBJ1-5; D gene ambiguous. Per germline, CDR1 MDHEN and CDR2 SYDVKM. V was trimmed by 2 bases and J by 4 bases, leaving 6 bases between them. The CDR3 is 13 amino acids. CDR3 sequence reads: CASSLQDNQPQHF. The CDR3 region has the DNA TGTGCCAGCAGTTTACAGGATAATCAGCCCCAGCATTTT.

The chain recombines TRBV15 with TRBJ2-3, with D perhaps TRBD1 (5 bases). Germline loops: CDR1 LNHNV, CDR2 YYDKDF (reference sequence). Trimming left V 7 bases short and J 0 bases short, with 11 bases between. The CDR3 covers 14 residues. Here the CDR3 reads CATNQGGSTDTQYF. The DNA for the CDR3 is TGTGCCACCAACCAGGGTGGGAGCACAGATACGCAGTATTTT.

In this sample, this clone turned up once. The rearrangement links TRBV30 to TRBJ2-3; 11 positions match TRBD2. This CDR3 is built from 16 residues. The J segment lost 6 bases and the V segment lost 4 bases, leaving 12 bases of the junction unmatched. Germline V gives CDR1 GTSNPN, CDR2 SVGIG (reference sequence). The CDR3 protein is CAWTPTLAGGPDTQYF. CDR3 in DNA: TGTGCCTGGACTCCCACCCTAGCGGGGGGCCCCGATACGCAGTATTTT.

The chain couples TRBV29-1 to TRBJ2-6, with a tentative D call TRBD1 (6 bases). The CDR3 has 15 amino acids. Germline CDR1 reads SQVTM; CDR2 reads ANQGSEA. Trimming pared 3 bases from V and 2 bases from J, leaving 11 bases between. CDR3 coding DNA: TGCAGCGTTGATGGCAGGGGAGCTGGGGCCAACGTCCTGACTTTC. The encoded protein is CSVDGRGAGANVLTF.

The chain combines TRBV9 with TRBJ1-5; 7 nucleotides align to TRBD1. Germline V gene data show CDR1 as SGDLS and CDR2 as YYNGEE. This CDR3 has 15 residues. The trim removed 4 bases at V and 2 bases at J, leaving 6 bases unmatched. CDR3 amino acids: CASSRDRDGNQPQHF. CDR3 nucleotide sequence: TGTGCCAGCAGCCGTGACAGGGACGGCAATCAGCCCCAGCATTTT.